These T cell receptor beta chains were read from a single sample in a study of response to subunit inactivated influenza vaccine. TCRdb re-called the RT-PCR reads with MiXCR, one entry per CDR3 protein. The data hold approximately 290,000 distinct CDR3 sequences, with roughly 20% observed a single time. The source was PBMCs from blood, collected 21 months after vaccination. The receptors here all came from a man aged 45 to 70 who received an inactivated influenza vaccine. Each CDR3 is given with its conserved first and last residue. The D gene is left open where the match is weak. Where a row states a size, it is once, few, many or the class of an expanded clone; other rows omit it.

d_call	v_call	clone_size	j_call	cdr3_aa	cdr3_nt
TRBD2	TRBV15	NA	TRBJ2-2	CATSRVAGVVGELFF	TGTGCCACCAGCAGAGTAGCGGGAGTGGTCGGGGAGCTGTTTTTT
NA	TRBV15	many	TRBJ1-3	CATSRAEGSFGNTIYF	TGTGCCACCAGCAGAGCGGAGGGGTCGTTTGGAAACACCATATATTTT
NA	TRBV7-9	few	TRBJ1-4	CASSRGVEKLFF	TGTGCCAGCAGCCGGGGAGTTGAAAAACTGTTTTTT
TRBD1	TRBV7-2	NA	TRBJ1-5	CASNTGGGQPQHF	TGTGCCAGCAATACAGGGGGTGGTCAGCCCCAGCATTTT
NA	TRBV24-1	NA	TRBJ2-3	CATSAPSTDTQYF	TGTGCCACCAGTGCCCCTAGCACAGATACGCAGTATTTT
NA	TRBV29-1	few	TRBJ1-1	CSVAVRLNTEAFF	TGCAGCGTTGCTGTGCGCTTGAACACTGAAGCTTTCTTT
TRBD1	TRBV6-5	NA	TRBJ1-2	CASSSGTGAGGYGYTF	TGTGCCAGCAGTTCCGGGACAGGGGCGGGGGGCTATGGCTACACCTTC
TRBD2	TRBV12-3/TRBV12-4	few	TRBJ2-7	CASRPGTSGFHEQYF	TGTGCCAGCAGACCCGGGACTAGCGGGTTCCACGAGCAGTACTTC
NA	TRBV6-5	NA	TRBJ2-7	CASSYDRGDTYEQYF	TGTGCCAGCAGTTACGATCGGGGGGACACCTACGAGCAGTACTTC
NA	TRBV29-1	NA	TRBJ2-1	CSVGGSQRLYNEQFF	TGCAGCGTTGGTGGGAGTCAGCGGCTTTACAATGAGCAGTTCTTC
TRBD1	TRBV3-1	once	TRBJ1-5	CACSQTQGGTQPQHF	TGTGCCTGCAGCCAGACACAGGGGGGAACTCAGCCCCAGCATTTT
TRBD1	TRBV25-1	NA	TRBJ2-5	CASSRQGSRMETQYF	TGTGCCAGCAGTAGACAGGGAAGTCGTATGGAGACCCAGTACTTC
TRBD2	TRBV4-3	many	TRBJ2-7	CASSQEWGLASGSYEQYF	TGCGCCAGCAGCCAAGAATGGGGATTGGCTAGCGGGAGCTACGAGCAGTACTTC
NA	TRBV5-5	NA	TRBJ1-5	CASSLGVVNQPQHF	TGTGCCAGCAGCCTAGGGGTAGTCAATCAGCCCCAGCATTTT
NA	TRBV12-3/TRBV12-4	NA	TRBJ1-3	CASSLGYSADSGNTIYF	TGTGCCAGCAGTTTAGGTTACTCCGCCGACTCTGGAAACACCATATATTTT
NA	TRBV29-1	NA	TRBJ2-1	CSVDSPQGENEQFF	TGCAGCGTTGATTCGCCTCAGGGAGAAAATGAGCAGTTCTTC
NA	TRBV20-1	NA	TRBJ2-7	CSAIQASASYEQYF	TGCAGTGCTATTCAGGCTAGCGCTTCCTACGAGCAGTACTTC
NA	TRBV5-8	NA	TRBJ2-7	CASSYHDRDQNYEQYF	TGTGCCAGCAGTTACCACGACAGAGATCAAAACTACGAGCAGTACTTC
TRBD2	TRBV27	NA	TRBJ2-1	CASSLGGGANEQFF	TGTGCCAGCAGTCTGGGCGGGGGGGCTAATGAGCAGTTCTTC
TRBD1	TRBV6-5	NA	TRBJ1-1	CASSSDRGRGSEAFF	TGTGCCAGCAGTTCCGACAGGGGGCGCGGGTCTGAAGCTTTCTTT
NA	TRBV5-1	NA	TRBJ2-2	CASSLGLYTGELFF	TGCGCCAGCAGCTTGGGTCTGTACACCGGGGAGCTGTTTTTT
TRBD1	TRBV7-9	few	TRBJ1-1	CASSFRTGDTEAFF	TGTGCCAGCAGCTTCCGGACAGGGGACACTGAAGCTTTCTTT
NA	TRBV5-1	NA	TRBJ2-1	CASRPGGSYNEQFF	TGCGCCAGCAGACCGGGTGGCTCCTACAATGAGCAGTTCTTC
TRBD2	TRBV28	NA	TRBJ2-3	CASSPGGEATQYF	TGTGCCAGCAGCCCCGGGGGGGAGGCTACGCAGTATTTT
NA	TRBV12-3/TRBV12-4	many	TRBJ1-5	CASSFGSPKDQPQHF	TGTGCCAGCAGTTTTGGGTCGCCGAAGGATCAGCCCCAGCATTTT
NA	TRBV20-1	NA	TRBJ2-1	CSARDPRGTSYNEQFF	TGCAGTGCTAGAGATCCCCGGGGGACCTCCTACAATGAGCAGTTCTTC
NA	TRBV20-1	NA	TRBJ2-2	CSARGLGVGTGELFF	TGCAGTGCTAGAGGCTTAGGGGTGGGCACCGGGGAGCTGTTTTTT
NA	TRBV10-3	NA	TRBJ2-1	CAISGQGPADEQFF	TGTGCCATCAGTGGGCAGGGCCCGGCGGATGAGCAGTTCTTC
NA	TRBV25-1	NA	TRBJ1-6	CASSEIGARNSPLHF	TGTGCCAGCAGTGAAATCGGGGCGAGGAATTCACCCCTCCACTTT
NA	TRBV29-1	NA	TRBJ2-5	CSVEGVLQETQYF	TGCAGCGTTGAGGGGGTGTTACAAGAGACCCAGTACTTC
TRBD1	TRBV12-3/TRBV12-4	NA	TRBJ2-7	CASSYRGLREQYF	TGTGCCAGCAGTTACAGGGGGCTTCGGGAGCAGTACTTC
NA	TRBV20-1	few	TRBJ1-1	CSVNRVNTEAFF	TGCAGTGTCAACAGGGTGAACACTGAAGCTTTCTTT
TRBD1	TRBV6-1	many	TRBJ1-5	CASSQGVNQPQHF	TGTGCCAGCAGTCAGGGGGTCAATCAGCCCCAGCATTTT
TRBD1	TRBV7-2	NA	TRBJ1-4	CASRLDRGGKKLFF	TGTGCCAGCAGATTGGACAGGGGGGGGAAAAAACTGTTTTTT
TRBD1	TRBV4-3	many	TRBJ1-2	CASSQDTDRDYGYTF	TGCGCCAGCAGCCAAGATACGGACAGGGACTATGGCTACACCTTC
NA	TRBV6-1	NA	TRBJ2-5	CASSEGLGREETQYF	TGTGCCAGCAGTGAAGGTCTTGGGCGTGAGGAGACCCAGTACTTC
NA	TRBV12-3/TRBV12-4	many	TRBJ2-5	CASSLAPRETQYF	TGTGCCAGCAGTTTAGCCCCGAGAGAAACCCAGTACTTC
TRBD1	TRBV28	many	TRBJ1-6	CASSFTGTAYNSPLHF	TGTGCCAGCAGTTTCACCGGGACAGCATATAATTCACCCCTCCACTTT
TRBD2	TRBV7-8	NA	TRBJ2-1	CASSPIVSGAYNEQFF	TGTGCCAGCAGCCCCATTGTGAGCGGGGCCTACAATGAGCAGTTCTTC
NA	TRBV6-5	NA	TRBJ2-2	CASSYSYRPNTGELFF	TGTGCCAGCAGTTACTCTTACAGACCGAACACCGGGGAGCTGTTTTTT
TRBD2	TRBV11-1	NA	TRBJ2-3	CASSSNPVLTSGGYTDTQYF	TGTGCCAGCAGCTCAAACCCGGTCCTTACTAGCGGGGGGTACACAGATACGCAGTATTTT
TRBD1	TRBV4-1	NA	TRBJ1-2	CASSQVVQGAGYGYTF	TGCGCCAGCAGCCAAGTAGTCCAGGGGGCTGGCTATGGCTACACCTTC
NA	TRBV4-2	few	TRBJ2-7	CASSQEPLSNEQYF	TGTGCCAGCAGCCAAGAGCCCCTCTCGAACGAGCAGTACTTC
TRBD1	TRBV6-2/TRBV6-3	NA	TRBJ1-1	CASRPGGGAEAFF	TGTGCCAGCAGGCCAGGGGGCGGCGCTGAAGCTTTCTTT
NA	TRBV27	NA	TRBJ2-5	CASSLLGDSNQETQYF	TGTGCCAGCAGTTTATTAGGTGACTCGAACCAAGAGACCCAGTACTTC
NA	TRBV7-9	few	TRBJ1-1	CASSKDTNTEAFF	TGTGCCAGCAGCAAGGACACGAACACTGAAGCTTTCTTT
NA	TRBV5-1	NA	TRBJ2-3	CASSLVGSDTQYF	TGCGCCAGCAGCTTGGTTGGGTCAGATACGCAGTATTTT
TRBD1	TRBV6-1	NA	TRBJ1-6	CASSNLPGQGHSPLHF	TGTGCCAGCAGCAACCTTCCGGGACAGGGGCATTCACCCCTCCACTTT
TRBD1	TRBV5-4	NA	TRBJ1-2	CASSSPGQSNYGYTF	TGTGCCAGCAGTTCGCCGGGACAGAGCAACTATGGCTACACCTTC
NA	TRBV20-1	NA	TRBJ2-7	CSAGDIYYEQYF	TGCAGTGCTGGGGACATTTACTACGAGCAGTACTTC
TRBD2	TRBV11-2	NA	TRBJ2-7	CASSLTGTIYEQYF	TGTGCCAGCAGCTTGACCGGGACTATATACGAGCAGTACTTC
TRBD2	TRBV24-1	NA	TRBJ2-1	CATSDAKPSGDSYNEQFF	TGTGCCACCAGTGATGCTAAACCTAGCGGGGACTCCTACAATGAGCAGTTCTTC
NA	TRBV7-2	few	TRBJ2-2	CASRRRGGVDTGELFF	TGTGCCAGCAGACGCCGGGGCGGGGTTGACACCGGGGAGCTGTTTTTT
TRBD1	TRBV7-9	NA	TRBJ2-3	CASSGDRADTQYF	TGTGCCAGCAGCGGAGACAGGGCAGATACGCAGTATTTT